The text below deals with one TCR beta chain. What it recognizes is unknown. This sample was included in a study of esophageal squamous cell carcinoma under preoperative chemotherapy. Time point specified: before preoperative PTX-NDP chemotherapy. Before surgery, patients were given preoperative paclitaxel-nedaplatin chemotherapy. Germline values: CDR1 SGHVS, CDR2 FQNEAQ. The CDR3 runs to 18 residues. J was trimmed by 1 base and V by 2 bases; bases with no gene match: 9. Study-wide findings and caveats: Tumor-infiltrating lymphocytes showed no significant post-chemotherapy TCR diversity increase, unlike peripheral T cells. After treatment, tumor-infiltrating lymphocytes apparently came partly from blood T cells. Clonal contraction, more than amplification, hit abundant clones after paclitaxel-nedaplatin.

TCRdb analysed the PCR reads with MiXCR anew, one entry per CDR3 protein. The sample lists more than 10,000 distinct CDR3 sequences, approximately 50% occurring once. The chain links TRBV7-8 to TRBJ2-3, with 10 bases fitting TRBD2. This clonotype originated in a human donor with esophageal squamous cell carcinoma. The donor label of this sample is uncertain. Collection took place from a patient given preoperative chemotherapy. The CDR3 region is CASSLSASGSWGTDTQYF. Written as DNA, the CDR3 is TGTGCCAGCAGCTTAAGTGCTAGCGGGAGTTGGGGCACAGATACGCAGTATTTT.